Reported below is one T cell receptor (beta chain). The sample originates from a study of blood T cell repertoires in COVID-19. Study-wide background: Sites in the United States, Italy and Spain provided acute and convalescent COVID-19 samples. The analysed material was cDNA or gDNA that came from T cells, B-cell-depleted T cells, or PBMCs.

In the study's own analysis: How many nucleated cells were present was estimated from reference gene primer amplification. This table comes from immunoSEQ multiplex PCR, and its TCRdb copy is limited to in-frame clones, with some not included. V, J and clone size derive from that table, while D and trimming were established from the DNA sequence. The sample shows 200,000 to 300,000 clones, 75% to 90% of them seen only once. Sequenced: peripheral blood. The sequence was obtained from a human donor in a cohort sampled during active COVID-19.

The CDR3 here is CASSPLFAGGYNEQFF. CDR3 in DNA: TGTGCCAGCAGTCCCCTTTTCGCGGGGGGGTACAATGAGCAGTTCTTC. The V gene is TRBV27, the J gene TRBJ2-1; 9 bases are shared with TRBD2. The germline gives CDR1 MNHEY, CDR2 SMNVEV (reference sequence). The CDR3 extends over 16 amino acids. J lost 4 bases, V lost 5 bases, and 9 bases had no gene match.